Following are 7 T cell receptor beta chains from one sample sequenced in a study of regulatory T cells in long-lasting Graves disease. Time point here: newly diagnosed GD, antithyroid drugs for less than 3 months. Extracted RNA from PBMCs served as the source of the TCR library. With iRepertoire HTBI primers and Arm-PCR of CDR3 regions, TCR beta libraries were built. Using its own MiXCR run on the multiplex PCR reads, TCRdb lists one record per CDR3 protein. Among approximately 490,000 distinct CDR3 sequences listed, under 20% were seen once. The same specimen was also included in a second study, on T cells in Graves' hyperthyroidism and ophthalmopathy.

The source was peripheral blood mononuclear cells (PBMCs), collected at new diagnosis, from a patient treated with antithyroid drugs. These receptors came from a man aged 35 to 55 with Graves disease.

In this sample, this clonotype turned up many times. The chain is built from TRBV7-9 and TRBJ1-4; possibly TRBD1 for D (5 bases). The germline CDR1 and CDR2 sequences are SEHNR and FQNEAQ (reference sequence). V lost 4 bases and J lost 0, with 9 bases in between. CDR3 length: 15 amino acids. The chain's CDR3 is CASSWTPSTNEKLFF. The CDR3 nucleotides are TGTGCCAGCAGCTGGACACCGTCAACTAATGAAAAACTGTTTTTT.

This clonotype was counted at least ten times. V is TRBV20-1 and J is TRBJ1-4, with D possibly being TRBD1 (6 bases). CDR3 length: 15 amino acids. V lost 0 bases to trimming and J lost 7 bases, with 15 bases between them. Germline CDR1 and CDR2: DFQATT and SNEGSKA (reference sequence). Here the CDR3 reads CSAREGRGGGEKLFF. The CDR3 DNA reads as TGCAGTGCTAGAGAGGGCAGGGGTGGGGGTGAAAAACTGTTTTTT.

This clonotype was seen more than once but under ten times. The genes are TRBV5-1 and TRBJ1-3; 9 positions match TRBD1. The CDR3 is 14 amino acids. Germline V gene lookup returns CDR1 SGHRS and CDR2 YFSETQ. The V segment lost 4 bases and the J segment 9 bases; nucleotides outside the gene matches: 8. The CDR3, as DNA: TGCGCCAGCAGCCCGGCGGGACAGGGACTCACCATATATTTT. As protein: CASSPAGQGLTIYF.

Many counts were recorded for this clonotype. The rearrangement uses TRBV7-2 and TRBJ1-1; maybe TRBD1 (6 bases). Trimming shortened V by 1 base and J by 6 bases, and 15 bases separated the two germline ends. This CDR3 comprises 15 residues. From germline, CDR1 is SGHTA and CDR2 FQGNSA. The CDR3 coding sequence is TGTGCCAGCAGCTTAGTACACAGGACAGCGGCTGAAGCTTTCTTT. Translation: CASSLVHRTAAEAFF.

V gene TRBV12-5 combines with J gene TRBJ1-5; TRBD1 agrees at 9 bases. The J segment lost 3 bases and the V segment lost 5 bases, leaving 5 bases of the junction unmatched. Per the germline V gene, CDR1 is LGHNT and CDR2 is FRNRAP. The CDR3 length is 15 residues. The CDR3 reads CASGPGQGDNQPQHF. As DNA, the CDR3 is TGTGCTAGTGGTCCGGGACAGGGAGACAATCAGCCCCAGCATTTT.

This clonotype was observed at least ten times. The chain employs TRBV6-1 and TRBJ2-7; maybe TRBD2 (5 bases). CDR3 length equals 12 residues. Trimming shortened V by 8 bases and J by 6 bases, and 14 bases separated the two germline ends. Looked up from germline, CDR1 is MNHNS and CDR2 is SASEGT. CDR3 sequence reads: CASVGLPGEQYF. The CDR3 nucleotides are TGTGCCAGCGTTGGACTCCCTGGCGAGCAGTACTTC.

This clonotype was found a few times. The chain couples TRBV27 to TRBJ1-1; 8 nucleotides line up with TRBD1. J lost 2 bases, V lost 6 bases, and 5 bases had no gene match. CDR1 is MNHEY and CDR2 is SMNVEV in the germline V gene (reference sequence). This CDR3 is built from 14 residues. CDR3 sequence reads: CASRETGDNTEAFF. As DNA, the CDR3 is TGTGCCAGCAGAGAGACAGGGGATAACACTGAAGCTTTCTTT.